This TCR beta chain was obtained from a study of blood T cell repertoires in COVID-19. In the study overall: The United States, Italy and Spain were the sources of the acute and convalescent COVID-19 samples. Sources were T cells, B-cell-depleted T cells, or PBMCs; the material itself was cDNA or gDNA.

The CDR3 has 18 amino acids. Germline values: CDR1 MGHRA, CDR2 YSYEKL. V gave up 0 bases and J gave up 0 bases, with 17 bases separating them. Authors' processing steps: The assay estimated nucleated cells by amplifying reference gene primers. The method was immunoSEQ multiplex PCR; TCRdb's version includes in-frame clones alone and lacks a portion of them. V and J calls plus clone size are reproduced from that table; the DNA served to infer D and trimming. The sample lists about 190,000 clones, 80% to 90% occurring once. This clonotype originated in a human donor in a cohort sampled during active COVID-19. The V gene is TRBV4-1, the J gene TRBJ1-1, with a weak D call TRBD1 (6 bases). Material: peripheral blood. This CDR3 reads CASSQEGAGYKLNTEAFF. The CDR3 bases are TGCGCCAGCAGCCAAGAGGGGGCTGGTTACAAATTGAACACTGAAGCTTTCTTT.